This passage covers 2 T cell receptor beta chains from one sample sequenced in a study of blood T cell repertoires in COVID-19. The assay was immunoSEQ multiplex PCR, and TCRdb's table has in-frame clones only and misses some. The sample lists 190,000 or so clones; 87% were seen once. The source material was PBMCs or T cells enriched from blood (not recorded which). The receptors stem from a woman in her 30s who had recovered from COVID-19.

The sample holds one count of this clone. The V call is TRBV11-3, the J call TRBJ2-7; no definite D call. The V gene's germline CDR1 is SGHNT and CDR2 YENEEA. The CDR3 sequence is 12 residues long. V lost 3 bases to trimming and J lost 3 bases, with 6 bases between them. The CDR3 region is CASSFGLYEQYF. In DNA, the CDR3 is TGTGCCAGCAGCTTTGGGCTCTACGAGCAGTACTTC. Full variable domain (rest looked up from reference TRBV11-3 and TRBJ2-7): EAGVVQSPRYKIIEKKQPVAFWCNPISGHNTLYWYLQNLGQGPELLIRYENEEAVDDSQLPKDRFSAERLKGVDSTLKIQPAELGDSAVYLCASSFGLYEQYFGPGTRLTVT.

V is TRBV30 and J is TRBJ1-2; D might be TRBD1 (5 bases). V gave up 0 bases and J gave up 8 bases, with 13 bases separating them. Germline V CDR1 and CDR2: GTSNPN, SVGIG (reference sequence). This CDR3 has 13 residues. Written as DNA, the CDR3 is TGTGCCTGGAGTGTACCCGGGGGTGGAGGCTACACCTTC. This encodes CAWSVPGGGGYTF.